Sequencing of this T cell receptor (beta chain) was carried out in a study of blood T cell repertoires in COVID-19. Study overall: The study drew acute and convalescent COVID-19 samples from the United States, Italy and Spain. T cells, B-cell-depleted T cells, or PBMCs supplied cDNA or gDNA.

CDR1 is MNHEY and CDR2 is SMNVEV in the germline V gene (reference sequence). Between the trimmed V and J ends, which lost 7 bases and 2 bases, there was a span of 10 bases. The CDR3 is 13 residues long. Original methodology: Amplification from reference gene primers served as the basis for estimated nucleated cell counts. The repertoire was sequenced with immunoSEQ multiplex PCR; TCRdb's copy has only in-frame clones and lacks some. Clonal size and the V and J genes are those of that table, whereas D and trimming came from the DNA. Of about 80,000 clones in the sample, 90% were seen once. The clonotype was recovered from a woman over 75 with active or convalescent COVID-19. The source material was peripheral blood. The genes are TRBV27 and TRBJ2-3; maybe TRBD2 (6 bases). The CDR3 DNA sequence: TGTGCCAGCATGGGGAGGCCCACAGATACGCAGTATTTT. Translation: CASMGRPTDTQYF.